Listed here are 5 T cell receptor beta chains from one sample, sequenced in a study of blood T cell repertoires in COVID-19. Method: immunoSEQ multiplex PCR; TCRdb's copy keeps in-frame clones and lacks some. The sample lists about 270,000 clones; around 93% were seen once. The sequenced material came from PBMCs or T cells enriched from blood (not recorded which). The source is a man aged 35-49 years who had been exposed to COVID-19.

V gene TRBV20-1 combines with J gene TRBJ1-5; 7 bases match TRBD1. Trimming took 3 bases from V and 3 from J; bases not matched to a gene: 8. Germline V gene data show CDR1 as DFQATT and CDR2 as SNEGSKA (reference sequence). The CDR3 covers 15 residues. The CDR3: CSASDDRDFNQPQHF. As DNA, the CDR3 is TGCAGTGCTAGTGACGACAGGGATTTCAATCAGCCCCAGCATTTT.

This clone came up once. V gene TRBV10-1 combines with J gene TRBJ1-2, with D possibly being TRBD1 (5 bases). CDR1 WNHNN and CDR2 SYGVQD come from the germline V gene (reference sequence). V was shortened by 7 bases and J by 0 bases, with 24 bases between the two germline ends. The CDR3 sequence is 18 residues long. The CDR3 sequence is CASKNGRGNEGSNYGYTF. CDR3 sequence (DNA): TGCGCCAGCAAGAACGGACGGGGGAACGAGGGCTCTAACTATGGCTACACCTTC.

The gene calls are TRBV7-6 and TRBJ1-2; no reliable D call. The CDR3 runs 13 residues. V lost 0 bases and J lost 2, with 4 bases in between. Germline V CDR1 and CDR2: SGHVS, FNYEAQ. CDR3 DNA sequence: TGTGCCAGCAGCTTAGCGAGAAACTATGGCTACACCTTC. Translated: CASSLARNYGYTF.

This clone was observed a few times. The chain couples TRBV5-1 to TRBJ1-4; 12 bases align to TRBD1. The V and J ends lost 0 bases and 7 bases, in that order; junction bases with no gene match: 4. The CDR3 length is 16 residues. The germline V gene encodes CDR1 SGHRS and CDR2 YFSETQ. CDR3 sequence (DNA): TGCGCCAGCAGCTTGGCCGGGACAGGGGGCAGTGAAAAACTGTTTTTT. Encoded protein: CASSLAGTGGSEKLFF.

V gene TRBV15 combines with J gene TRBJ2-7; TRBD2 matches 7 bases. The germline gives CDR1 LNHNV, CDR2 YYDKDF (reference sequence). The V gene end was trimmed by 0 bases and the J gene end by 0 bases; junction bases not matched to a gene: 8. This CDR3 spans 17 amino acids. CDR3 in DNA: TGTGCCACCAGCAGAGATTTCCGGGGCGGGAGCTCCTACGAGCAGTACTTC. Translated, it gives CATSRDFRGGSSYEQYF.